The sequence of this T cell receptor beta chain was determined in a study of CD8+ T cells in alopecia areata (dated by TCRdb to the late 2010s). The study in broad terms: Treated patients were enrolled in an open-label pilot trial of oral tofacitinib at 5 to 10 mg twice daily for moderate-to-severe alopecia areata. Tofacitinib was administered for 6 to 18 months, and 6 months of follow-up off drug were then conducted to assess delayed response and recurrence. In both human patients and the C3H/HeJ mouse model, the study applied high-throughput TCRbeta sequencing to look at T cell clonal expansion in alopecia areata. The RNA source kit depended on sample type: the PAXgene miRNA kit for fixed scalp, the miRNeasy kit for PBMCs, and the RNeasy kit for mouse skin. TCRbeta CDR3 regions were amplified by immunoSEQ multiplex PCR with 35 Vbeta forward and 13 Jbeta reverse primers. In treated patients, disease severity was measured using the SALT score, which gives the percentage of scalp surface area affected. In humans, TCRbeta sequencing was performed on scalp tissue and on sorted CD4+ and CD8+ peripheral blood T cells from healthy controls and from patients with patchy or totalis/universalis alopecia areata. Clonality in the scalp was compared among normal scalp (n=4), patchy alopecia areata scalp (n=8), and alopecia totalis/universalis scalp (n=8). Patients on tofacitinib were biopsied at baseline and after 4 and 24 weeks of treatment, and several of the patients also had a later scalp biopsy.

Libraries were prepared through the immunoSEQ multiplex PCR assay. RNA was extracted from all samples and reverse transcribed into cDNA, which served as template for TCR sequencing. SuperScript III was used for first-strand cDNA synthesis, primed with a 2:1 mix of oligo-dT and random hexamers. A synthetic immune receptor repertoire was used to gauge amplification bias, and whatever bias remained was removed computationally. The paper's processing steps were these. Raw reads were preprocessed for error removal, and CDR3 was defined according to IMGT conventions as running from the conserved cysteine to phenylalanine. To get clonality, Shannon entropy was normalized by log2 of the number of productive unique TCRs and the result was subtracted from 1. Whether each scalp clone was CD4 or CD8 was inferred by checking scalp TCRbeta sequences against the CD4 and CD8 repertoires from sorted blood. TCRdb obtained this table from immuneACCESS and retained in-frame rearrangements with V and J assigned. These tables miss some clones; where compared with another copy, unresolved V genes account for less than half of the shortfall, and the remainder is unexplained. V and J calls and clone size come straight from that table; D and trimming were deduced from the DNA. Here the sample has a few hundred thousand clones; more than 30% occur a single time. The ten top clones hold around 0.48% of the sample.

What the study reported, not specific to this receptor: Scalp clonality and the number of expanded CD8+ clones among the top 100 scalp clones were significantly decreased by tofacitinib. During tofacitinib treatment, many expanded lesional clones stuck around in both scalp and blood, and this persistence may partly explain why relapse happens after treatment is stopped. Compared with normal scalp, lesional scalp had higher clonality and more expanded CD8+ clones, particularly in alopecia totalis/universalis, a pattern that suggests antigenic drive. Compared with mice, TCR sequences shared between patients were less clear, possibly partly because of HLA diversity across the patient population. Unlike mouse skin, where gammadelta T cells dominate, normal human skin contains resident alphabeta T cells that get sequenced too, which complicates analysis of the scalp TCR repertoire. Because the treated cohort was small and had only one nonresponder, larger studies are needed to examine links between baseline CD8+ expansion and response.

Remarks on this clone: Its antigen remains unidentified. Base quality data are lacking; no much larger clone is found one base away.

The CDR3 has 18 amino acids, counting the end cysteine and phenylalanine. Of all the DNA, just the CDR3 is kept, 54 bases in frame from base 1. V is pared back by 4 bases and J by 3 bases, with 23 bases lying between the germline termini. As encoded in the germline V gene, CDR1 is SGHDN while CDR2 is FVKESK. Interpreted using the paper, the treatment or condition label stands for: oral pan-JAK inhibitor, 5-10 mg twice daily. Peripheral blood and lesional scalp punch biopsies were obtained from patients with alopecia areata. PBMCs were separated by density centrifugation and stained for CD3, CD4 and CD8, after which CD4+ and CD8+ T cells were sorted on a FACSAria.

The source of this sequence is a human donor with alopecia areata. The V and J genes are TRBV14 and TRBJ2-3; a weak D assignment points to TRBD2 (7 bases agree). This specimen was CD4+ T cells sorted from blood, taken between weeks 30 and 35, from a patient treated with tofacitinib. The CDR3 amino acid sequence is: CASSRSHFGGGGTDTQYF. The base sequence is TGTGCCAGCAGCCGCTCCCACTTCGGGGGAGGGGGTACAGATACGCAGTATTTT.